The 16 T cell receptor beta chains below all came from one sample that was sequenced in a study of post-analysis software for immune sequencing data. Study-wide results and limits: Among a handful of TRBV segments more frequent in patients than controls were TRBV5-6, TRBV5-1 and TRBV20-1.

These receptors' antigens are unknown. Unique molecular identifiers featured in each of the TCR beta cDNA libraries. One entry per CDR3 protein, called by TCRdb with MiXCR from the PCR reads. There are fewer than 850,000 distinct CDR3 sequences in the sample; 46% occur only once, and 4.9% lies in the top ten. Source material: blood. The receptors were gathered from a girl aged 10 to 17 with multiple sclerosis.

J is TRBJ1-2 and V is TRBV7-9; D not resolved. V lost 3 bases, J lost 3 bases, and 14 bases lay in between. This CDR3 spans 15 amino acids. CDR1 and CDR2 (germline): SEHNR, FQNEAQ (reference sequence). The CDR3 DNA reads TGTGCCAGCAGCTTTTTAGGAGAATTGGACTATGGCTACACCTTC. It encodes CASSFLGELDYGYTF.

V gene TRBV13 combines with J gene TRBJ2-1; either TRBD1 or TRBD2 may fit D (9 bases each). The V end was cut by 5 bases, the J end by 4 bases, with 27 bases between. Germline loops: CDR1 PRHDT, CDR2 FYEKMQ (reference sequence). The CDR3 covers 19 residues. CDR3 protein: CASSALLKASGTGYNEQFF. In DNA form, the CDR3 reads TGTGCCAGCAGCGCCCTTCTCAAGGCTAGCGGGACAGGGTACAATGAGCAGTTCTTC.

The V gene is TRBV4-1, the J gene TRBJ2-5, with 10 bases lining up with TRBD2. The J call could be wrong; TRBJ2-7 is a better fit for the DNA end. CDR1 and CDR2 from the germline V gene are MGHRA and YSYEKL. The CDR3 has 16 residues. Here the CDR3 reads CASSPHSGRHLNEQYF. The CDR3 bases are TGCGCCAGCAGCCCTCATAGCGGGAGGCACCTTAACGAGCAGTACTTC.

This clonotype occurred a few times. The chain is built from TRBV20-1 and TRBJ1-6; unclear D gene. This CDR3 comprises 14 residues. V was shortened by 6 bases and J by 0 bases, with 9 bases between the two germline ends. CDR1 DFQATT and CDR2 SNEGSKA come from the germline V gene (reference sequence). In DNA form, the CDR3 reads TGCAGTGCCAAAAATAGCTCCTATAATTCACCCCTCCACTTT. This codes for CSAKNSSYNSPLHF.

The gene calls are TRBV29-1 and TRBJ2-3; D is possibly TRBD2 (5 bases). This CDR3 is built from 14 residues. Trimming removed 5 bases from V and 0 bases from J, with 12 bases in between. The germline CDR1 and CDR2 sequences are SQVTM and ANQGSEA. The CDR3 region has the DNA TGCAGCGTTTTTGTTGCGGGTAGCACAGATACGCAGTATTTT. It encodes CSVFVAGSTDTQYF.

This clonotype was observed a few times. The chain joins TRBV15 to TRBJ2-7; D gene ambiguous. Germline lookup yields CDR1 LNHNV and CDR2 YYDKDF (reference sequence). The CDR3 is made up of 14 amino acids. The V gene lost 6 bases and the J gene lost 4 bases, with 16 bases spanning the gap. The CDR3 coding sequence is TGTGCCACCAGGGACCTAAGGGCCCCTTACGAGCAGTACTTC. Translated, it gives CATRDLRAPYEQYF. Using reference TRBV15 and TRBJ2-7 for the parts outside the CDR3, the full variable domain is DAMVIQNPRYQVTQFGKPVTLSCSQTLNHNVMYWYQQKSSQAPKLLFHYYDKDFNNEADTPDNFQSRRPNTSFCFLDIRSPGLGDTAMYLCATRDLRAPYEQYFGPGTRLTVT.

The sample holds one count of this clonotype. J is TRBJ2-7 and V is TRBV5-8; TRBD1 aligns across 9 bases. Per the germline V gene, CDR1 is SGHTS and CDR2 is YDEGEE. The CDR3 has 17 residues. J lost 3 bases, V lost 4 bases, and 14 bases had no gene match. The CDR3 here is CASSILWSDRGVYEQYF. CDR3 DNA sequence: TGTGCCAGCAGCATCCTTTGGAGCGACAGGGGGGTCTACGAGCAGTACTTC.

The CDR3 spells CASNPGQENQPQHF. The CDR3 nucleotides read TGTGCCAGCAACCCGGGACAGGAGAATCAGCCCCAGCATTTT. This chain joins TRBV12-3 or TRBV12-4 and TRBJ1-5; TRBD1 agrees at 8 bases. The CDR3 covers 14 residues. V was clipped by 7 bases and J by 4 bases; unmatched bases: 6.

This rearrangement joins TRBV7-2 to TRBJ1-2; 10 bases are a match to TRBD1. The germline gives CDR1 SGHTA, CDR2 FQGNSA. Trimming took 1 base from V and 6 from J; bases not matched to a gene: 11. This CDR3 comprises 17 residues. The CDR3 sequence is CASSLGGGTGAFDGYTF. The CDR3 DNA reads TGTGCCAGCAGCTTAGGCGGTGGGACAGGGGCGTTCGATGGCTACACCTTC.

The chain has TRBV12-3 or TRBV12-4 and TRBJ2-7, with TRBD2 matching 7 bases. The CDR3 covers 17 residues. V was pared by 5 bases and J by 1 base, with 14 bases of the junction left unmatched. The CDR3 region has the DNA TGTGCCAGCAGTCTAAGCTCCCGGCGGGAGACGTCCTACGAGCAGTACTTC. The encoded protein is CASSLSSRRETSYEQYF.

The genes are TRBV7-2 and TRBJ2-7; D perhaps matches TRBD2 (5 bases). Germline assignment: CDR1 SGHTA and CDR2 FQGNSA. V gave up 7 bases and J gave up 3 bases, with 10 bases separating them. The CDR3 spans 12 residues. The CDR3 spells CASTKDFYEQYF. For the CDR3, the DNA is TGTGCCAGCACCAAGGACTTCTACGAGCAGTACTTC.

This rearrangement joins TRBV28 to TRBJ2-4; 11 positions match TRBD2. V dropped 3 bases and J dropped 10; count of bases not matched to a gene: 2. The germline gives CDR1 MDHEN, CDR2 SYDVKM. The CDR3 contains 13 residues. The CDR3: CASSFGTSGIQYF. The DNA for the CDR3 is TGTGCCAGCAGTTTTGGGACTAGCGGAATTCAGTACTTC.

The genes are TRBV6-2 or TRBV6-3 and TRBJ2-6; 11 bases align to TRBD1. The CDR3 totals 17 residues. CDR1 MNHEY and CDR2 SVGEGT come from the germline V gene. V lost 7 bases and J lost 0; bases outside the gene matches: 5. CDR3 region: CASTRTGGNSGANVLTF. DNA of the CDR3: TGTGCCAGCACTAGGACAGGGGGCAACTCTGGGGCCAACGTCCTGACTTTC.

This rearrangement joins TRBV25-1 to TRBJ2-5, with TRBD1 matching over 8 bases. Per germline, CDR1 MGHDK and CDR2 SYGVNS. Germline trimming cut 6 bases from V and 5 bases from J; bases unmatched to any gene: 11. CDR3 length: 15 residues. The CDR3 DNA is TGTGCCAGCAGCCCGCCCGGGACAGGTTCGGAGACCCAGTACTTC. Translation: CASSPPGTGSETQYF.

The chain joins TRBV29-1 to TRBJ2-4; D possibly corresponds to TRBD1 (6 bases). Germline V gives CDR1 SQVTM, CDR2 ANQGSEA. V lost 6 bases to trimming and J lost 2 bases, with 14 bases between them. This CDR3 has 14 amino acids. CDR3 bases: TGCAGCGTGAGGGGGTTCGGGCCCAAAAACATTCAGTACTTC. Amino acid sequence: CSVRGFGPKNIQYF.

The chain recombines TRBV6-6 with TRBJ2-1, with D uncertain. The V gene's germline CDR1 is MNHNY and CDR2 SVGAGI (reference sequence). V lost 6 bases, J lost 10 bases, and 22 bases lay in between. CDR3 size: 15 residues. This chain's CDR3 is CASSPKDRFQLEQFF. The CDR3, as DNA: TGTGCCAGCAGCCCCAAGGATCGGTTCCAATTAGAGCAGTTCTTC.